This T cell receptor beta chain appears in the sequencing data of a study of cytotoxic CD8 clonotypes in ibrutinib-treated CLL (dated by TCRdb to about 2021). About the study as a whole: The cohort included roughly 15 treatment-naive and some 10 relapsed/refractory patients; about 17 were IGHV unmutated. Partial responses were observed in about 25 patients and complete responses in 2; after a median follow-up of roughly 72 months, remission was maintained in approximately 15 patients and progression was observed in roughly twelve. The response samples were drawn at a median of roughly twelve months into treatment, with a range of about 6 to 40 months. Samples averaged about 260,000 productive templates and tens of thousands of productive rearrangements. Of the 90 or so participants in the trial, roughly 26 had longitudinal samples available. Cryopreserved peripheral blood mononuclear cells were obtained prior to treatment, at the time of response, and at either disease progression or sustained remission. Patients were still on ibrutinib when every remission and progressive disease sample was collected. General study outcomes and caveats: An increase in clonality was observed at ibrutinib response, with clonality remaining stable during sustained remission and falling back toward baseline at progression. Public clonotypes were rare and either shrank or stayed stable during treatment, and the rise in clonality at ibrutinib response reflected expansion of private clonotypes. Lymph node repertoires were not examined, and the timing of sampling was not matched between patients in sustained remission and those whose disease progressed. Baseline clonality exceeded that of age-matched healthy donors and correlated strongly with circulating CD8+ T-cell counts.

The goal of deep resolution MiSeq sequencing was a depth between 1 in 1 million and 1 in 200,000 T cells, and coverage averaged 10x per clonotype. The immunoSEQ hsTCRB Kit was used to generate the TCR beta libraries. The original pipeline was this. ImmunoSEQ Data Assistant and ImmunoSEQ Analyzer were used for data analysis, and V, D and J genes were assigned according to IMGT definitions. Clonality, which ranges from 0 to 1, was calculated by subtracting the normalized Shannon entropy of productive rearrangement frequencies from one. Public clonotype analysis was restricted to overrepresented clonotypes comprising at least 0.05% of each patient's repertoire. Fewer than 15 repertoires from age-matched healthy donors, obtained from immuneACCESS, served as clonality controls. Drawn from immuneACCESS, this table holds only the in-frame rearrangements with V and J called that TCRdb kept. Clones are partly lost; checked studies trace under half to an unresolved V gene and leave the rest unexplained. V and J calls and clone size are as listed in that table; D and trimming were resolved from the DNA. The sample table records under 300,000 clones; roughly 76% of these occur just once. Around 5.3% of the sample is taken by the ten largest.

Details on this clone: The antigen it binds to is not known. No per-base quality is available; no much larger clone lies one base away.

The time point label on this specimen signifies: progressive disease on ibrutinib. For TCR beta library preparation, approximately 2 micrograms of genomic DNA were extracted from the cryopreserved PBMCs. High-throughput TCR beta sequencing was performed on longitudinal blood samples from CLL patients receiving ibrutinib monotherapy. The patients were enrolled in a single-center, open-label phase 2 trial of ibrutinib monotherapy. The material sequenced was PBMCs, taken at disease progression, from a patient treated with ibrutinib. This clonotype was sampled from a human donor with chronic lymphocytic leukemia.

DNA sequence: TGTGCCAGTAGTACTCCTGCCAGGGGGAAGACCCAGTACTTC. This gives the protein CASSTPARGKTQYF. The chain employs TRBV19 and TRBJ2-5, with 7 junctional bases fitting TRBD1. Trimming removed 4 bases from V and 6 bases from J; the gene matches leave 8 bases unexplained. The germline V gene (reference sequence) sets CDR1 to LNHDA and CDR2 to SQIVND. The CDR3 spans 14 residues, from the cysteine through the phenylalanine. Only the CDR3 part of the read is kept: 42 bases, read in frame from the first base.